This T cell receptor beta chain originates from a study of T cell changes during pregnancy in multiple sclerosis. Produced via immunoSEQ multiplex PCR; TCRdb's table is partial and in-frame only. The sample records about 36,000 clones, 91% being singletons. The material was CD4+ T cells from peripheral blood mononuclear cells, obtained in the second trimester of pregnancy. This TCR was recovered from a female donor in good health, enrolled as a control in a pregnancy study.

CDR3 amino acids: CASAQGFRGYTF. CDR3 coding DNA: TGTGCTAGTGCCCAGGGGTTTCGGGGCTACACCTTC. The V call is TRBV12-5, the J call TRBJ1-2; D may be TRBD1 (6 bases). CDR3 length equals 12 residues. Germline CDR1 reads LGHNT; CDR2 reads FRNRAP. V lost 7 bases to trimming and J lost 8 bases, with 14 bases between them.